Below, 23 T cell receptor beta chains from the same sample are listed, as sequenced in a study of T-cell reconstitution after alpha-beta-depleted transplantation in children. As it was prepared, the TCRbeta library received unique molecular identifiers. TCRdb independently ran MiXCR on the PCR reads; one entry per CDR3 protein. The sample consists of 400,000 to 500,000 distinct CDR3 sequences, roughly a tenth of them appearing once. The sample was PBMCs from the stem cell graft donor, taken from the stem cell graft. The receptors here all came from a human donor who donated a stem cell graft to a child with acute myeloid leukemia.

This clonotype was observed many times. The rearrangement joins TRBV29-1 to TRBJ2-3; D ambiguous. Per the germline V gene, CDR1 is SQVTM and CDR2 is ANQGSEA. V lost 7 bases and J lost 0, with 5 bases in between. There are 11 residues in the CDR3. The CDR3: CSGESTDTQYF. DNA of the CDR3: TGCAGCGGAGAGAGCACAGATACGCAGTATTTT.

CDR3 residues: CASSYSRMGETQYF. The CDR3 nucleotides read TGTGCCAGCAGTTACTCGAGGATGGGGGAGACCCAGTACTTC. The chain is built from TRBV6-5 and TRBJ2-5; D remains unclear. The CDR3 totals 14 residues. Germline values: CDR1 MNHEY, CDR2 SVGAGI. V was pared by 0 bases and J by 5 bases, with 10 bases between.

This clonotype has just a few counts. The chain combines TRBV27 with TRBJ2-2; possible D gene TRBD1, 8 bases. The CDR3 has 13 residues. Germline-derived CDR1 and CDR2 are MNHEY and SMNVEV (reference sequence). V was trimmed by 5 bases and J by 11 bases, leaving 15 bases between them. This CDR3 is CASSMTGEGELFF. For the CDR3, the DNA is TGTGCCAGCAGTATGACAGGGGAGGGTGAGCTGTTTTTT.

There are a few counts of this clonotype. The CDR3 region has the DNA TGTGCCAGCAGTTCGCAGGGGTATACGCAGTATTTT. As protein: CASSSQGYTQYF. The gene calls are TRBV12-3 or TRBV12-4 and TRBJ2-3, with a possible D match to TRBD1 (6 bases). The CDR3 contains 12 residues. The V gene lost 4 bases and the J gene lost 7 bases, with 9 bases spanning the gap.

This chain connects TRBV5-5 to TRBJ2-1; 9 bases map to TRBD1. This CDR3 comprises 16 residues. Germline CDR1 SGHKS, CDR2 YYEKEE (reference sequence). The V and J ends lost 4 bases and 5 bases, in that order; junction bases with no gene match: 10. This CDR3 reads CASSPGQGRVDNEQFF. The CDR3 bases are TGTGCCAGCAGCCCCGGACAGGGGAGGGTGGACAATGAGCAGTTCTTC.

This chain connects TRBV29-1 to TRBJ2-7; 8 bases match TRBD1. Trimming at V came to 6 bases and at J to 5 bases, leaving 6 bases not matched to a gene. This CDR3 has 12 residues. Germline V gene data show CDR1 as SQVTM and CDR2 as ANQGSEA. CDR3 sequence reads: CSVARQGHEQYF. The CDR3 DNA reads TGCAGCGTAGCACGACAGGGGCACGAGCAGTACTTC.

This clonotype was seen only a few times. The chain uses TRBV7-2 and TRBJ2-1; a possible D gene is TRBD2 (5 bases). The CDR3 consists of 15 residues. The V gene's germline CDR1 is SGHTA and CDR2 FQGNSA. The germline V and J ends were trimmed by 5 bases and 0 bases, with 11 bases remaining between them. In nucleotides, the CDR3 is TGTGCCAGCAGCGTCCAGCGGAACTCCTACAATGAGCAGTTCTTC. This sequence encodes CASSVQRNSYNEQFF. Complete variable domain (other parts from reference TRBV7-2 and TRBJ2-1): GAGVSQSPSNKVTEKGKDVELRCDPISGHTALYWYRQSLGQGLEFLIYFQGNSAPDKSGLPSDRFSAERTGGSVSTLTIQRTQQEDSAVYLCASSVQRNSYNEQFFGPGTRLTVL.

This clonotype was counted only a few times. This chain uses TRBV6-2 or TRBV6-3 with TRBJ2-2; D gene unclear. Trimming stripped 6 bases from V and 0 bases from J, with 8 bases between. Germline V gives CDR1 MNHEY, CDR2 SVGEGT. The CDR3 contains 14 residues. The CDR3 sequence is CASSPTSNTGELFF. CDR3 nucleotides: TGTGCCAGCAGCCCAACATCGAACACCGGGGAGCTGTTTTTT.

At least ten counts were recorded for this clonotype. CDR3 sequence: CASSESRSTGNTIYF. The CDR3, as DNA: TGTGCCAGCTCAGAGTCCCGATCGACTGGAAACACCATATATTTT. This rearrangement joins TRBV18 to TRBJ1-3; D remains unclear. Trimming pared 5 bases from V and 2 bases from J, leaving 13 bases between. The germline V gene has CDR1 KGHSH and CDR2 LQKENI. The CDR3 totals 15 residues.

The chain links TRBV7-2 to TRBJ2-1; 10 bases are shared with TRBD2. The CDR3 spans 16 residues. From germline, CDR1 is SGHTA and CDR2 FQGNSA. Unmatched junction bases numbered 8, after V lost 5 bases and J lost 4 bases. CDR3 sequence: CASSPGASGSYNEQFF. CDR3 coding DNA: TGTGCCAGCAGCCCCGGGGCTAGCGGGAGTTACAATGAGCAGTTCTTC.

This clonotype was seen a handful of times. V and J are TRBV7-8 and TRBJ2-2; TRBD2 matches at 12 bases. V dropped 5 bases and J dropped 9; count of bases not matched to a gene: 10. Germline V gene sequence: CDR1 SGHVS, CDR2 FQNEAQ. The CDR3 runs to 16 residues. The CDR3 protein is CASSTRTSGKNWELFF. DNA for the CDR3: TGTGCCAGCAGCACAAGGACTAGCGGGAAAAATTGGGAGCTGTTTTTT. The complete variable domain, with remaining parts taken from reference TRBV7-8 and TRBJ2-2, reads GAGVSQSPRYKVAKRGQDVALRCDPISGHVSLFWYQQALGQGPEFLTYFQNEAQLDKSGLPSDRFFAERPEGSVSTLKIQRTQQEDSAVYLCASSTRTSGKNWELFFGEGSRLTVL.

This clonotype has a count of ten or more. The V gene is TRBV12-3 or TRBV12-4, the J gene TRBJ2-1; unclear D gene. The V end was cut by 3 bases, the J end by 4 bases, with 7 bases between. This CDR3 contains 13 residues. Here the CDR3 reads CASSFSGYNEQFF. As DNA, the CDR3 is TGTGCCAGCAGTTTTTCCGGTTACAATGAGCAGTTCTTC.

The sample holds a few counts of this clonotype. This rearrangement joins TRBV11-1 to TRBJ2-4; 9 bases agree with TRBD1. Germline values: CDR1 SGHAT, CDR2 FQDESV (reference sequence). V shed 5 bases and J 0 bases; nucleotides not matched to a gene: 11. The CDR3 extends over 18 amino acids. CDR3 residues: CASSRLGGQGLAKNIQYF. The CDR3 DNA reads as TGTGCCAGCAGCCGCCTAGGGGGACAGGGATTAGCCAAAAACATTCAGTACTTC.

This clonotype was observed a handful of times. This chain connects TRBV11-2 to TRBJ2-1, with 9 bases lining up with TRBD1. The CDR3 has 20 amino acids. Germline V gives CDR1 SGHAT, CDR2 FQNNGV. The V segment lost 1 base and the J segment 1 base; nucleotides outside the gene matches: 14. Here the CDR3 reads CASSLVGTGPVGHSYNEQFF. The CDR3 DNA follows: TGTGCCAGCAGCTTAGTCGGGACAGGGCCGGTTGGACATTCCTACAATGAGCAGTTCTTC.

This clonotype was seen at least ten times. This chain uses TRBV20-1 with TRBJ2-7, with TRBD2 matching 13 bases. There are 14 residues in the CDR3. The junction had 4 bases not matched to a gene; V was cut back by 5 bases and J by 3 bases. Germline loops: CDR1 DFQATT, CDR2 SNEGSKA (reference sequence). The CDR3 DNA follows: TGCAGTGCTCCGCGGACTAGCGGGAGCTACGAGCAGTACTTC. This encodes CSAPRTSGSYEQYF.

J is TRBJ2-4 and V is TRBV6-1, with D maybe TRBD1 (5 bases). From germline, CDR1 is MNHNS and CDR2 SASEGT. Trimming shortened V by 3 bases and J by 0 bases, and 9 bases separated the two germline ends. The CDR3 runs 15 residues. Here the CDR3 reads CASSDRVIAKNIQYF. DNA for the CDR3: TGTGCCAGCAGTGACAGGGTAATAGCCAAAAACATTCAGTACTTC.

The chain carries TRBV11-2 and TRBJ1-4; tentative D call: TRBD1 (5 bases). This CDR3 comprises 19 residues. V lost 1 base and J 6 bases, leaving 24 bases between the germline ends. The germline V gene encodes CDR1 SGHAT and CDR2 FQNNGV. CDR3 protein: CASSLGGSKGRIIDEKLFF. In DNA, the CDR3 is TGTGCCAGCAGCTTAGGTGGATCCAAGGGACGTATAATTGATGAAAAACTGTTTTTT.

The sample holds a few counts of this clonotype. The chain recombines TRBV10-2 with TRBJ2-1; D gene ambiguous. This CDR3 has 12 residues. Trimming took 3 bases from V and 15 from J, leaving 15 bases between them. CDR1 is WSHSY and CDR2 is SAAADI in the germline V gene. The CDR3 is CASSDSSLGGFF. The DNA for the CDR3 is TGCGCCAGCAGTGACTCCAGCCTCGGTGGGTTCTTC.

This clonotype has more than one count but fewer than ten. The chain couples TRBV20-1 to TRBJ2-7; unclear D gene. The CDR3 covers 12 residues. CDR1 and CDR2 from the germline V gene are DFQATT and SNEGSKA (reference sequence). V gave up 3 bases and J gave up 4 bases, with 10 bases separating them. DNA for the CDR3: TGCAGTGCTAGCCAGGTGGCGTACGAGCAGTACTTC. Translated, it gives CSASQVAYEQYF.

This clonotype showed up many times. V gene TRBV4-2 combines with J gene TRBJ2-2; 12 bases are shared with TRBD2. CDR3 size: 17 residues. V gave up 2 bases and J gave up 6 bases; unmatched junction bases: 7. Germline V gene lookup returns CDR1 LGHNA and CDR2 YNFKEQ. The CDR3 coding sequence is TGTGCCAGCAGCCAACTAGCGACTAGCGGGAGATCCGGGGAGCTGTTTTTT. It codes for CASSQLATSGRSGELFF.

This clonotype occurred many times. The chain has TRBV20-1 and TRBJ2-3; D gene uncertain. Germline values: CDR1 DFQATT, CDR2 SNEGSKA (reference sequence). The CDR3 sequence is 13 residues long. V lost 1 base and J 2 bases, leaving 7 bases between the germline ends. Here the CDR3 reads CSARGAPTDTQYF. CDR3 nucleotide sequence: TGCAGTGCTAGAGGAGCACCCACAGATACGCAGTATTTT.

There are many counts of this clonotype. The chain carries TRBV20-1 and TRBJ1-1, with TRBD1 identical over 7 bases. Germline-derived CDR1 and CDR2 are DFQATT and SNEGSKA (reference sequence). V was clipped by 6 bases and J by 9 bases; unmatched bases: 13. CDR3 size: 13 residues. The CDR3 protein is CSALEIGQAKAFF. The CDR3 nucleotides read TGCAGTGCGCTAGAGATTGGACAGGCCAAAGCTTTCTTT.

This clonotype has ten or more counts. This chain joins TRBV5-1 and TRBJ1-2; D is ambiguous. Germline V gene sequence: CDR1 SGHRS, CDR2 YFSETQ. Trimming took 4 bases from V and 5 from J, leaving 6 bases between them. The CDR3 contains 11 residues. CDR3 loop: CASSTGYGYTF. Here the CDR3 DNA reads TGCGCCAGCAGCACCGGATATGGCTACACCTTC.